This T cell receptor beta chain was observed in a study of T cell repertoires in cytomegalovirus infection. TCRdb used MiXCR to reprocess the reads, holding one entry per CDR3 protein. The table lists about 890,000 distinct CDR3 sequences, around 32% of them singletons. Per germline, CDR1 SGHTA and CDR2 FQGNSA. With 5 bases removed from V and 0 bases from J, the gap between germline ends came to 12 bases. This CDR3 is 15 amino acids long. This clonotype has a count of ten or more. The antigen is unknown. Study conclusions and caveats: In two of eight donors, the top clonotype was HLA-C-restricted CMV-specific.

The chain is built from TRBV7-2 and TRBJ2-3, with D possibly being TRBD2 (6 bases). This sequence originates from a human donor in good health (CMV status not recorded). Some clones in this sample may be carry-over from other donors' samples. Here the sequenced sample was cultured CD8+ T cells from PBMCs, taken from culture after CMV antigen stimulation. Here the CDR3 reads CASSRLDTSTDTQYF. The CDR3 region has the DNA TGTGCCAGCAGCAGACTAGATACGAGCACAGATACGCAGTATTTT.